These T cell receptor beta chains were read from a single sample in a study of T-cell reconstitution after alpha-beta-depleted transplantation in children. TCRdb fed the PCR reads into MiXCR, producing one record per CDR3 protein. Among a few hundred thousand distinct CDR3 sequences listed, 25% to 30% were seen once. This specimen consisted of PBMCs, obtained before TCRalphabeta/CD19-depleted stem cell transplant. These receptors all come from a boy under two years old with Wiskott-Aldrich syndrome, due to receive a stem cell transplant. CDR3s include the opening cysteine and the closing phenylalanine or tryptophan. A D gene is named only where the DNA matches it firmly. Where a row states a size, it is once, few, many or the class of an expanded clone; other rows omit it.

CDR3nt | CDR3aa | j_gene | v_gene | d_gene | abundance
TGTGCCAGCAGTCTACGGGGGCTCGGAAACACCATATATTTT | CASSLRGLGNTIYF | TRBJ1-3 | TRBV12-3/TRBV12-4 | NA | few
TGCAGTGCTAGAGACAACCGGAACAATCAGCCCCAGCATTTT | CSARDNRNNQPQHF | TRBJ1-5 | TRBV20-1 | NA | NA
TGTGCCAGCAGCCCTCTGAGCGGGAGAGGGAATGAGCAGTTCTTC | CASSPLSGRGNEQFF | TRBJ2-1 | TRBV9 | TRBD2 | few
TGTGCCAGCACCCTCCTCTCGCTAGCGGGAGAACCCCAAGAGACCCAGTACTTC | CASTLLSLAGEPQETQYF | TRBJ2-5 | TRBV12-3/TRBV12-4 | TRBD2 | few
TGCAGTGCTAGGCCGTGGACTAGTCCTATCGAGCAGTTCTTC | CSARPWTSPIEQFF | TRBJ2-1 | TRBV20-1 | TRBD2 | NA
TGTGCCAGCTCATGGACAGAAGGCGGCAAAAACAGTCAGTACTTC | CASSWTEGGKNSQYF | TRBJ2-4 | TRBV18 | NA | NA
TGCAGTGCTTCCAACATCCATCCAGCCTGGGGCACTGAAGCTTTCTTT | CSASNIHPAWGTEAFF | TRBJ1-1 | TRBV20-1 | NA | NA
TGCAGCGTTGAGGGCGGCTCCTATGGCTACACCTTC | CSVEGGSYGYTF | TRBJ1-2 | TRBV29-1 | NA | NA
TGTGCCAGCAGTTTTGGTATTGGGGCCTACAATGAGCAGTTCTTC | CASSFGIGAYNEQFF | TRBJ2-1 | TRBV6-5 | NA | few
TGTGCCAGCAGTTTATCACGGGGGACGGATAGGACCCAGTACTTC | CASSLSRGTDRTQYF | TRBJ2-5 | TRBV12-3/TRBV12-4 | NA | few
TGTGCCAGTGAGTCACAGGGCTCCTACAATGAGCAGTTCTTC | CASESQGSYNEQFF | TRBJ2-1 | TRBV10-3 | NA | NA
TGTGCCACCCAAAGTGGGCCTCCGCTCCCCGGGGAGCTGTTTTTT | CATQSGPPLPGELFF | TRBJ2-2 | TRBV10-3 | NA | NA
TGCAGTGCTTCGGGGGCAGGGGCCTACGAGCAGTACTTC | CSASGAGAYEQYF | TRBJ2-7 | TRBV20-1 | NA | NA
TGTGCCAGCAGTACGCTGGGGATACTCTCTGGGGCCAACGTCCTGACTTTC | CASSTLGILSGANVLTF | TRBJ2-6 | TRBV28 | NA | once
TGTGCCAGCAGTTTAGACGTTCCGACAGGTGGGGGCACTGAAGCTTTCTTT | CASSLDVPTGGGTEAFF | TRBJ1-1 | TRBV12-3/TRBV12-4 | NA | NA
TGTGCCAGCAGTTATCAGCCGCGACTAGTTGGGGCCTACGAGCAGTACTTC | CASSYQPRLVGAYEQYF | TRBJ2-7 | TRBV27 | NA | NA
TGCAGTGCTAGAGAGCGGCGGACAGGGCTCTACAATGAGCAGTTCTTC | CSARERRTGLYNEQFF | TRBJ2-1 | TRBV20-1 | TRBD1 | NA
TGTGCCAGCAGTCCCCGAGGAGGGACTAGCGGGGGCGGGGATACGCAGTATTTT | CASSPRGGTSGGGDTQYF | TRBJ2-3 | TRBV6-2/TRBV6-3 | TRBD2 | NA
TGTGCCAGCAGATCCGGCGAGTTCGGAGCTAACTATGGCTACACCTTC | CASRSGEFGANYGYTF | TRBJ1-2 | TRBV3-1 | NA | few
TGCGCCAGCAGCTTGGCGGGACGGCCACATCAGCCCCAGCATTTT | CASSLAGRPHQPQHF | TRBJ1-5 | TRBV5-1 | NA | NA
TGTGCCAGTACGACGGAGTCAGTGGTTGGCTACACCTTC | CASTTESVVGYTF | TRBJ1-2 | TRBV10-3 | NA | NA
TGCGCCAGCAGCCCACAGGGGGCTAGCGATGAGCAGTTCTTC | CASSPQGASDEQFF | TRBJ2-1 | TRBV5-1 | TRBD1 | NA
TGTGCCAGCAGTTGGGGGACCGCTCTCAATGAGCAGTTCTTC | CASSWGTALNEQFF | TRBJ2-1 | TRBV12-3/TRBV12-4 | NA | few
TGTGCCAGCACTGGACAGGCCACAGATACGCAGTATTTT | CASTGQATDTQYF | TRBJ2-3 | TRBV12-3/TRBV12-4 | TRBD1 | NA
TGTGCCATCAGGAGATCCTCGGAGCAGTACTTC | CAIRRSSEQYF | TRBJ2-7 | TRBV10-3 | NA | NA
TGTGCCACCAGCAGGGCCTTCTCTGGGGCCAACGGCCTGACTTTC | CATSRAFSGANGLTF | TRBJ2-6 | TRBV15 | NA | NA
TGTGCCAGCTCTCCTAGGGGACCAGACACCGATAACTATGGCTACACCTTC | CASSPRGPDTDNYGYTF | TRBJ1-2 | TRBV18 | NA | once
TGTGCCAGCAGTCAAACCGGGACTAGCGGCTACAATGAGCAGTTCTTC | CASSQTGTSGYNEQFF | TRBJ2-1 | TRBV12-3/TRBV12-4 | TRBD2 | NA
TGCAGTGCTACAAGGGACCGTATGGCACCCCTCCACTTT | CSATRDRMAPLHF | TRBJ1-6 | TRBV20-1 | NA | few